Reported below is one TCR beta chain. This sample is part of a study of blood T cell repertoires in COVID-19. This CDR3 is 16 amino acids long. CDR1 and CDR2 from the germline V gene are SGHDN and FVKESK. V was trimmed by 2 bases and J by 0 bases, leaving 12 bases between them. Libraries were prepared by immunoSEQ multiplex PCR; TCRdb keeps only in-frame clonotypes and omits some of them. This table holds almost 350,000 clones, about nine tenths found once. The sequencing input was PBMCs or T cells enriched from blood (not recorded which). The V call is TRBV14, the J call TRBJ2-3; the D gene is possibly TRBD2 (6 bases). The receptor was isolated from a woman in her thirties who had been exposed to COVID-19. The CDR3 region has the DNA TGTGCCAGCAGCCAACGGGGTAGCGGCAGCACAGATACGCAGTATTTT. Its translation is CASSQRGSGSTDTQYF.